The 21 T cell receptor beta chains below were found in one sample sequenced in a study of T cell responses to AZD1222 COVID-19 vaccine. TCRdb keeps only in-frame clones here, not all; method: immunoSEQ multiplex PCR. The table shows 150,000 to 200,000 clones, with around 88% occurring only once. The sample in question was peripheral blood, obtained 28 days after the second AZD1222 dose. All receptors derive from an adult who received the AZD1222 COVID-19 vaccine.

The genes are TRBV4-3 and TRBJ1-5, with a possible D match to TRBD1 (5 bases). Germline V gene sequence: CDR1 LGHNA, CDR2 YSLEER. This CDR3 region has 15 residues. The V end was cut by 0 bases, the J end by 4 bases, with 10 bases between. The CDR3 DNA follows: TGCGCCAGCAGCCAAGAGGGGCAGCCGAATCAGCCCCAGCATTTT. Protein sequence: CASSQEGQPNQPQHF.

CDR3 sequence reads: CASSFGLAGGEQFF. The DNA of the CDR3 is TGTGCCAGCAGCTTCGGACTAGCGGGGGGAGAGCAGTTCTTC. The chain employs TRBV7-9 and TRBJ2-1, with TRBD2 matching over 14 bases. V dropped 3 bases and J dropped 10; count of bases not matched to a gene: 2. CDR3 length equals 14 residues. The germline V gene encodes CDR1 SEHNR and CDR2 FQNEAQ (reference sequence).

The chain is built from TRBV19 and TRBJ2-3; TRBD1 matches 7 bases. The CDR3 loop spans 15 amino acids. The germline CDR1 and CDR2 sequences are LNHDA and SQIVND (reference sequence). V shed 8 bases and J 1 base; nucleotides not matched to a gene: 9. CDR3 protein: CASLDRARGTDTQYF. The CDR3 coding sequence is TGTGCCAGTCTAGACAGGGCCCGTGGCACAGATACGCAGTATTTT.

The chain combines TRBV5-6 with TRBJ2-7; the D is unclear. Germline lookup yields CDR1 SGHDT and CDR2 YYEEEE. The CDR3 contains 13 residues. Trimming pared 0 bases from V and 9 bases from J, leaving 13 bases between. CDR3: CASSLAAVDRQYF. The CDR3 nucleotides are TGTGCCAGCAGCTTGGCGGCAGTAGACCGGCAGTACTTC.

The J gene is TRBJ1-1, the V gene TRBV7-2, with 8 bases aligning to TRBD1. Germline loops: CDR1 SGHTA, CDR2 FQGNSA. V shed 5 bases and J 1 base; nucleotides not matched to a gene: 3. CDR3 size: 14 residues. CDR3 in amino acids: CASSMGQENTEAFF. The CDR3 DNA reads TGTGCCAGCAGCATGGGACAGGAGAACACTGAAGCTTTCTTT.

The chain has TRBV10-2 and TRBJ2-5; D is unresolved. This CDR3 contains 13 residues. Trimming shortened V by 3 bases and J by 1 base, and 6 bases separated the two germline ends. CDR1 is WSHSY, CDR2 SAAADI, per germline. CDR3 sequence reads: CASSDPGQETQYF. DNA of the CDR3: TGCGCCAGCAGTGATCCAGGCCAAGAGACCCAGTACTTC.

The rearrangement links TRBV5-4 to TRBJ1-6; D is uncertain. The germline V and J ends were trimmed by 4 bases and 9 bases, with 11 bases remaining between them. The CDR3 is 13 residues long. Germline V lookup: CDR1 SGHNT, CDR2 YYREEE (reference sequence). CDR3 in DNA: TGTGCCAGCAGCGCCCTAACAGCTTCACCCCTCCACTTT. Its protein product is CASSALTASPLHF.

V usage is TRBV5-1 and J usage is TRBJ1-4; D unclear. Between the trimmed V and J ends, which lost 5 bases and 0 bases, there was a span of 11 bases. The germline V gene has CDR1 SGHRS and CDR2 YFSETQ. The CDR3 contains 15 residues. DNA for the CDR3: TGCGCCAGCAGGATCTTCCCCGCAACTAATGAAAAACTGTTTTTT. This codes for CASRIFPATNEKLFF.

The chain employs TRBV6-5 and TRBJ1-2, with D perhaps TRBD1 (6 bases). This CDR3 is built from 15 residues. In germline, CDR1 is MNHEY, CDR2 SVGAGI. The germline V and J ends were trimmed by 2 bases and 4 bases, with 14 bases remaining between them. CDR3 DNA: TGTGCCAGCAGTTACACGGGGGGCGCAACCTATGGCTACACCTTC. This codes for CASSYTGGATYGYTF.

The J gene is TRBJ2-3, the V gene TRBV7-3; D is possibly TRBD1 (8 bases). The germline CDR1 and CDR2 sequences are SGHTA and FQGTGA. V was pared by 1 base and J by 3 bases, with 14 bases between. The CDR3 runs to 16 residues. The CDR3 protein is CASSLNRGGLTDTQYF. In nucleotides, the CDR3 is TGTGCCAGCAGCTTAAACAGGGGGGGCCTGACAGATACGCAGTATTTT. The complete variable domain, with remaining parts taken from reference TRBV7-3 and TRBJ2-3, reads GAGVSQTPSNKVTEKGKYVELRCDPISGHTALYWYRQSLGQGPEFLIYFQGTGAADDSGLPNDRFFAVRPEGSVSTLKIQRTERGDSAVYLCASSLNRGGLTDTQYFGPGTRLTVL.

This chain connects TRBV5-1 to TRBJ1-5; possibly TRBD1 for D (5 bases). Trimming pared 4 bases from V and 0 bases from J, leaving 14 bases between. CDR1 SGHRS and CDR2 YFSETQ come from the germline V gene. The CDR3 runs 16 residues. The chain's CDR3 is CASSPGTVNSNQPQHF. In DNA, the CDR3 is TGCGCCAGCAGCCCAGGGACGGTAAATAGCAATCAGCCCCAGCATTTT. The variable domain in full, completed from reference TRBV5-1 and TRBJ1-5, reads KAGVTQTPRYLIKTRGQQVTLSCSPISGHRSVSWYQQTPGQGLQFLFEYFSETQRNKGNFPGRFSGRQFSNSRSEMNVSTLELGDSALYLCASSPGTVNSNQPQHFGDGTRLSIL.

This chain uses TRBV14 with TRBJ2-2; D is undetermined. The CDR3 runs 15 residues. CDR1 is SGHDN, CDR2 FVKESK, per germline. The germline V and J ends were trimmed by 1 base and 4 bases, with 10 bases remaining between them. CDR3 amino acids: CASSQAVGPTGELFF. The CDR3 nucleotides read TGTGCCAGCAGCCAAGCGGTAGGACCCACCGGGGAGCTGTTTTTT. The variable domain in full, with the rest retrieved from reference TRBV14 and TRBJ2-2, is EAGVTQFPSHSVIEKGQTVTLRCDPISGHDNLYWYRRVMGKEIKFLLHFVKESKQDESGMPNNRFLAERTGGTYSTLKVQPAELEDSGVYFCASSQAVGPTGELFFGEGSRLTVL.

The V gene is TRBV25-1, the J gene TRBJ1-1; D might be TRBD1 (6 bases). The CDR3 covers 14 residues. Germline loops: CDR1 MGHDK, CDR2 SYGVNS. Trimming pared 2 bases from V and 1 base from J, leaving 8 bases between. This CDR3 reads CASSERGKNTEAFF. In nucleotides, the CDR3 is TGTGCCAGCAGTGAAAGGGGGAAGAACACTGAAGCTTTCTTT. The variable domain in full, with the rest retrieved from reference TRBV25-1 and TRBJ1-1, is EADIYQTPRYLVIGTGKKITLECSQTMGHDKMYWYQQDPGMELHLIHYSYGVNSTEKGDLSSESTVSRIRTEHFPLTLESARPSHTSQYLCASSERGKNTEAFFGQGTRLTVV.

The chain has TRBV5-1 and TRBJ1-1; D possibly corresponds to TRBD1 (5 bases). Per germline, CDR1 SGHRS and CDR2 YFSETQ. Trimming took 2 bases from V and 3 from J, leaving 8 bases between them. The CDR3 sequence is 13 residues long. Written as DNA, the CDR3 is TGCGCCAGCAGCTTCGGGGGTTACACTGAAGCTTTCTTT. Translation gives CASSFGGYTEAFF.

The chain uses TRBV10-3 and TRBJ2-3; a possible D gene is TRBD2 (6 bases). Germline V gene data show CDR1 as ENHRY and CDR2 as SYGVKD. With 4 bases removed from V and 0 bases from J, the gap between germline ends came to 14 bases. This CDR3 region has 16 residues. The CDR3 is CAISVYGLTSTDTQYF. CDR3 DNA: TGTGCCATCAGTGTCTACGGACTAACCAGCACAGATACGCAGTATTTT.

The chain recombines TRBV7-3 with TRBJ2-1; the match to TRBD2 covers 7 bases. The V gene end was trimmed by 2 bases and the J gene end by 5 bases; junction bases not matched to a gene: 3. There are 14 residues in the CDR3. Germline CDR1 SGHTA, CDR2 FQGTGA. The chain's CDR3 is CASSLAGENNEQFF. CDR3 in DNA: TGTGCCAGCAGCTTAGCGGGGGAAAACAATGAGCAGTTCTTC.

The chain combines TRBV5-1 with TRBJ2-3; D unresolved. Germline V gives CDR1 SGHRS, CDR2 YFSETQ. V gave up 4 bases and J gave up 1 base, with 16 bases separating them. This CDR3 has 16 residues. CDR3 bases: TGCGCCAGCAGCCCTGGGTCTAACCCTCGCACAGATACGCAGTATTTT. Residues: CASSPGSNPRTDTQYF.

This clone was seen more than once but under ten times. The rearrangement uses TRBV7-9 and TRBJ2-2; 11 bases are shared with TRBD2. Germline-derived CDR1 and CDR2 are SEHNR and FQNEAQ (reference sequence). The CDR3 contains 16 residues. Trimming took 5 bases from V and 5 from J; bases not matched to a gene: 7. CDR3 loop: CASSGRTSGWTGELFF. DNA of the CDR3: TGTGCCAGCAGCGGGAGGACTAGCGGGTGGACCGGGGAGCTGTTTTTT. The whole variable domain, filled in from reference TRBV7-9 and TRBJ2-2, reads DTGVSQNPRHKITKRGQNVTFRCDPISEHNRLYWYRQTLGQGPEFLTYFQNEAQLEKSRLLSDRFSAERPKGSFSTLEIQRTEQGDSAMYLCASSGRTSGWTGELFFGEGSRLTVL.

The chain is built from TRBV15 and TRBJ1-5; a weak D match, TRBD1 (5 bases). This CDR3 is built from 14 residues. The germline V gene encodes CDR1 LNHNV and CDR2 YYDKDF (reference sequence). The V gene lost 4 bases and the J gene lost 2 bases, with 9 bases spanning the gap. For the CDR3, the DNA is TGTGCCACCAGCACACCGGGACGCAATCAGCCCCAGCATTTT. It specifies CATSTPGRNQPQHF.

The chain carries TRBV13 and TRBJ1-2, with 8 bases identical to TRBD1. Germline V CDR1 and CDR2: PRHDT, FYEKMQ (reference sequence). V trimming: 4 bases; J trimming: 7 bases; junction bases outside the gene matches: 5. The CDR3 has 13 residues. CDR3 nucleotides: TGTGCCAGCAGCTACAGGGGGAACCCTGGCTACACCTTC. Its translation: CASSYRGNPGYTF.

CDR3: CASSLLGAPGTSGGASTQYF. CDR3 DNA: TGTGCCAGCAGCCTCCTAGGGGCCCCCGGGACTAGCGGGGGGGCCAGTACGCAGTATTTT. This rearrangement joins TRBV4-2 to TRBJ2-3; TRBD2 aligns across 16 bases. This CDR3 has 20 residues. Germline V gene lookup returns CDR1 LGHNA and CDR2 YNFKEQ. V trimming: 4 bases; J trimming: 8 bases; junction bases outside the gene matches: 18.